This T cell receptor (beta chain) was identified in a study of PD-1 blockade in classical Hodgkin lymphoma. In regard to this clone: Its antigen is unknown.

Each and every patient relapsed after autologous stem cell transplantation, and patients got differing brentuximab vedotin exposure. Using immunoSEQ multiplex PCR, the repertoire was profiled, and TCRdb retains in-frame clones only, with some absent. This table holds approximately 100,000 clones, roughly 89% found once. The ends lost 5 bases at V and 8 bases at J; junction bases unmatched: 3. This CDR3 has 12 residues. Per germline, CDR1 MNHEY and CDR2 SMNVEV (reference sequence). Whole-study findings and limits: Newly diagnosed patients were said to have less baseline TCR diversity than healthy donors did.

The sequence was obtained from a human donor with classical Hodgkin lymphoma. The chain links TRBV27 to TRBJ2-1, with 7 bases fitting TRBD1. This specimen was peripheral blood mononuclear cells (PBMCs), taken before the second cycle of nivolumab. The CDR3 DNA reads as TGTGCCAGCAGTCCGACAGGGTATGAGCAGTTCTTC. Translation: CASSPTGYEQFF.